The 8 T cell receptor beta chains presented below share a single source sample, sequenced in a study of CD8+ T cells in alopecia areata. cDNA reverse transcribed from extracted RNA served as the sequencing template. Only in-frame clones appear in the TCRdb table, and some are missing; sequencing was by immunoSEQ multiplex PCR. The data hold approximately 180,000 clones, with around 63% observed a single time. Material: CD4+ T cells sorted from blood, obtained at week 0. These receptors were collected from a human donor with alopecia areata.

This chain connects TRBV19 to TRBJ1-2; D call uncertain. CDR1 is LNHDA, CDR2 SQIVND, per germline (reference sequence). CDR3 size: 11 residues. The V end was cut by 4 bases, the J end by 6 bases, with 6 bases between. CDR3 in amino acids: CASSRTDGYTF. The CDR3 nucleotides read TGTGCCAGTAGTAGGACGGATGGCTACACCTTC.

The table lists this clone with a few counts. The chain has TRBV6-9 and TRBJ2-7; 10 positions match TRBD1. CDR3 length equals 14 residues. V trimming: 2 bases; J trimming: 4 bases; junction bases outside the gene matches: 2. CDR1 is MNHGY and CDR2 is SVAAGI in the germline V gene. CDR3 nucleotide sequence: TGTGCCAGCAGTTATGGGGACAGGGGATACGAGCAGTACTTC. It specifies CASSYGDRGYEQYF.

This chain uses TRBV5-1 with TRBJ2-2; D possibly uses TRBD1 or TRBD2 (5 bases each). Trimming cost V 4 bases and J 2 bases, with 15 bases left between them. CDR1 and CDR2 (germline): SGHRS, YFSETQ. CDR3 length: 16 residues. For the CDR3, the DNA is TGCGCCAGCAGCCCGTTGGTCCGGGACAACACCGGGGAGCTGTTTTTT. Protein product: CASSPLVRDNTGELFF. The full variable domain, its missing parts supplied by reference TRBV5-1 and TRBJ2-2, is KAGVTQTPRYLIKTRGQQVTLSCSPISGHRSVSWYQQTPGQGLQFLFEYFSETQRNKGNFPGRFSGRQFSNSRSEMNVSTLELGDSALYLCASSPLVRDNTGELFFGEGSRLTVL.

The chain employs TRBV2 and TRBJ2-3; D gene ambiguous. There are 16 residues in the CDR3. Looked up from germline, CDR1 is SNHLY and CDR2 is FYNNEI. Trimming took off 2 bases at V and 0 bases at J, with 12 bases between the two ends. This CDR3 is CASSESRKASTDTQYF. The CDR3 DNA sequence: TGTGCCAGCAGTGAATCGCGCAAAGCTAGCACAGATACGCAGTATTTT. Combining the CDR3 with reference TRBV2 and TRBJ2-3 gives the whole variable domain EPEVTQTPSHQVTQMGQEVILRCVPISNHLYFYWYRQILGQKVEFLVSFYNNEISEKSEIFDDQFSVERPDGSNFTLKIRSTKLEDSAMYFCASSESRKASTDTQYFGPGTRLTVL.

This clone occurred once. The chain links TRBV4-3 to TRBJ2-5; D is undetermined. V was cut by 1 base and J by 3 bases, with 15 bases left in between. CDR1 and CDR2 from the germline V gene are LGHNA and YSLEER. CDR3 size: 16 residues. Written as DNA, the CDR3 is TGCGCCAGCAGCCAAGGCTTACCGGTTCCCGAAGAGACCCAGTACTTC. Protein: CASSQGLPVPEETQYF.

For the CDR3, the DNA is TGTGCCAGCAGCTACGGACAGGGTCCACCTTGGTCTAACAATGAGCAGTTCTTC. Amino acid sequence: CASSYGQGPPWSNNEQFF. The V call is TRBV9, the J call TRBJ2-1; 8 nucleotides match TRBD1. V lost 4 bases to trimming and J lost 5 bases; unmatched junction nucleotides: 17. The CDR3 is made up of 18 amino acids. The germline V gene has CDR1 SGDLS and CDR2 YYNGEE.

The chain uses TRBV14 and TRBJ2-1; D may be TRBD1 (5 bases). The V end lost 6 bases, the J end lost 7 bases, and 10 bases lay between the germline ends. The CDR3 is 12 amino acids. Germline V gene lookup returns CDR1 SGHDN and CDR2 FVKESK. In DNA, the CDR3 is TGTGCCAGCAGAGGACAAGGGAATGAGCAGTTCTTC. The encoded protein is CASRGQGNEQFF.

This sequence joins TRBV29-1 and TRBJ2-1, with TRBD2 identical over 7 bases. Trimming removed 6 bases from V and 4 bases from J; junction bases left unmatched: 9. Germline V gene sequence: CDR1 SQVTM, CDR2 ANQGSEA. CDR3 length equals 14 residues. Written as DNA, the CDR3 is TGCAGCGTGCTAGGTCTAGCGGAGTACAATGAGCAGTTCTTC. Residues: CSVLGLAEYNEQFF.